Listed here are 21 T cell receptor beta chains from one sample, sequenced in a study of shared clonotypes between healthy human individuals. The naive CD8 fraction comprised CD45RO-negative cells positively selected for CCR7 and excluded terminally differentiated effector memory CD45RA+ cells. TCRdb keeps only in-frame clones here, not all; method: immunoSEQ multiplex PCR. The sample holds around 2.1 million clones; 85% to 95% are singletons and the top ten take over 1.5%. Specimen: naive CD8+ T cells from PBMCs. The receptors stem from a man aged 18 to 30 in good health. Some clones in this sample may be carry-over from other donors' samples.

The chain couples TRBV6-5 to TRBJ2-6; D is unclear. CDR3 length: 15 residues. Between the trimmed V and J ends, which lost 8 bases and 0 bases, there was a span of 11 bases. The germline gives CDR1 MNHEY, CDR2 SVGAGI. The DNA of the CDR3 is TGTGCCAGCGCAATTGAAGGCTCTGGGGCCAACGTCCTGACTTTC. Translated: CASAIEGSGANVLTF.

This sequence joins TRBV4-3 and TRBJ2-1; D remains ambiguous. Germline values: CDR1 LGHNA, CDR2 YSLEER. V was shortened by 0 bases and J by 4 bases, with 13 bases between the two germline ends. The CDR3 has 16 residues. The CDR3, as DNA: TGCGCCAGCAGCCAAGAACTCCTCGGCACTTACAATGAGCAGTTCTTC. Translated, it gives CASSQELLGTYNEQFF.

CDR3 loop: CASSSIRGADTQYF. The CDR3 DNA is TGTGCCAGCAGTTCTATAAGGGGCGCAGATACGCAGTATTTT. The chain has TRBV28 and TRBJ2-3; the D gene is possibly TRBD1 (5 bases). This CDR3 region has 14 residues. Germline assignment: CDR1 MDHEN and CDR2 SYDVKM. V lost 4 bases and J 4 bases, leaving 12 bases between the germline ends.

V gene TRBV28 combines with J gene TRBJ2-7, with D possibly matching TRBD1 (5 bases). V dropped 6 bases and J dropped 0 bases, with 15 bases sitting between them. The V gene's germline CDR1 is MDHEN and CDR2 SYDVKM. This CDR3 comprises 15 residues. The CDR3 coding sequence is TGTGCCAGCAGCTACAGGTCCCTCCCCTCCTACGAGCAGTACTTC. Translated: CASSYRSLPSYEQYF.

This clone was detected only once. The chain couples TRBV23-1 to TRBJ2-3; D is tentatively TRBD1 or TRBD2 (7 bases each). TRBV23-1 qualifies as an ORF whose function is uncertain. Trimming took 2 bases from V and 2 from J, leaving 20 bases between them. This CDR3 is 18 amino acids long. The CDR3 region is CASSQIGGTDPHTDTQYF. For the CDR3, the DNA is TGCGCCAGCAGTCAAATCGGGGGGACAGATCCCCACACAGATACGCAGTATTTT.

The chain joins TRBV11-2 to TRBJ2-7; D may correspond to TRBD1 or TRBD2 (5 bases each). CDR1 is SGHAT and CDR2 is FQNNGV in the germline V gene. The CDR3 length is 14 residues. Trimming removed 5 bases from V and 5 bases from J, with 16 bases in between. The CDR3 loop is CASSLRGLMNEQYF. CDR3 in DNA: TGTGCCAGCAGCCTACGGGGCCTCATGAACGAGCAGTACTTC.

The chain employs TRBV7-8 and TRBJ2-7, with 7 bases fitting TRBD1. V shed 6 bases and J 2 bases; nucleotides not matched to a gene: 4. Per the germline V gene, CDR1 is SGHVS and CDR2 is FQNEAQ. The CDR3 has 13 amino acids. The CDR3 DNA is TGTGCCAGCAGTCGGCAGGGGGCCTACGAGCAGTACTTC. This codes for CASSRQGAYEQYF.

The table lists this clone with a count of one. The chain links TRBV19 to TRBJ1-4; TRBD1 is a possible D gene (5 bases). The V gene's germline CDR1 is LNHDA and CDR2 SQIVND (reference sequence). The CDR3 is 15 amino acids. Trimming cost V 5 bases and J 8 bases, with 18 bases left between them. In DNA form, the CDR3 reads TGTGCCAGTAGTCTAGTGACAGCGCTTCGGGAAAAACTGTTTTTT. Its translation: CASSLVTALREKLFF.

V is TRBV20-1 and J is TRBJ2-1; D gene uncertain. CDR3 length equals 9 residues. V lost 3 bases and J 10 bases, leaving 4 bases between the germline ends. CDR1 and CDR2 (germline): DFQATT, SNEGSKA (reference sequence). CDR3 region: CSARREQFF. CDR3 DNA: TGCAGTGCTAGGCGGGAGCAGTTCTTC.

DNA for the CDR3: TGTGCCAGCAGTGCTGGGACAGGGGTAGGAAACACCATATATTTT. This sequence encodes CASSAGTGVGNTIYF. This chain links TRBV28 with TRBJ1-3, with 10 bases matching TRBD1. Germline CDR1 and CDR2: MDHEN and SYDVKM. The CDR3 covers 15 residues. The V segment lost 5 bases and the J segment 4 bases; nucleotides outside the gene matches: 5.

Here the CDR3 DNA reads TGTGCCAGTAGTGTTCTGCGGACTAGCGGGAGCTACGAGCAGTACTTC. Encoded protein: CASSVLRTSGSYEQYF. The J gene is TRBJ2-7, the V gene TRBV19, with 13 bases matching TRBD2. Per germline, CDR1 LNHDA and CDR2 SQIVND (reference sequence). V trimming: 5 bases; J trimming: 3 bases; junction bases outside the gene matches: 7. The CDR3 is made up of 16 amino acids. The full variable domain, its missing parts supplied by reference TRBV19 and TRBJ2-7, is DGGITQSPKYLFRKEGQNVTLSCEQNLNHDAMYWYRQDPGQGLRLIYYSQIVNDFQKGDIAEGYSVSREKKESFPLTVTSAQKNPTAFYLCASSVLRTSGSYEQYFGPGTRLTVT.

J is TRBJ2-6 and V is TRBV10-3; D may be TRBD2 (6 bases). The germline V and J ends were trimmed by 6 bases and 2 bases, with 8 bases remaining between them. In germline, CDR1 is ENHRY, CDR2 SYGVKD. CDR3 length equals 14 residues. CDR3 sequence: CAIRPGAGANVLTF. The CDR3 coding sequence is TGTGCCATCAGACCGGGGGCTGGGGCCAACGTCCTGACTTTC.

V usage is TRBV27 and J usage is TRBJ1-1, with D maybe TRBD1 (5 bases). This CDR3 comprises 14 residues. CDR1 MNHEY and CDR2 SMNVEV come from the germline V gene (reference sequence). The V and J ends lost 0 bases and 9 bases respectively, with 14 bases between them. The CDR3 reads CASSLSKGAVQAFF. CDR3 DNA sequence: TGTGCCAGCAGTTTATCGAAAGGGGCAGTGCAAGCTTTCTTT.

The CDR3 DNA follows: TGTGCCAGCAGTTTATATTTAGGGTACGAGCAGTACTTC. This codes for CASSLYLGYEQYF. The J gene is TRBJ2-7, the V gene TRBV28; no clear D. The length of the CDR3 is 13 residues. The V and J ends lost 1 base and 4 bases respectively, with 8 bases between them. In germline, CDR1 is MDHEN, CDR2 SYDVKM.

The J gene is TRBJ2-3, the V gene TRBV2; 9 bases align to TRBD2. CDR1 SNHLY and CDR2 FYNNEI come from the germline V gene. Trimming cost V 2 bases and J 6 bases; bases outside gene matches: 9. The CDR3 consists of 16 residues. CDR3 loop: CASSENLREGLDTQYF. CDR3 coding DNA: TGTGCCAGCAGTGAAAATCTGCGGGAGGGCCTGGATACGCAGTATTTT.

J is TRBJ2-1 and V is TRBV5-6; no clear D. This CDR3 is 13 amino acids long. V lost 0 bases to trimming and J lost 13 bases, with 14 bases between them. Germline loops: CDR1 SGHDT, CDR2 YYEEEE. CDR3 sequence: CASSLAILDRQFF. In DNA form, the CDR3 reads TGTGCCAGCAGCTTGGCCATATTGGACCGTCAGTTCTTC.

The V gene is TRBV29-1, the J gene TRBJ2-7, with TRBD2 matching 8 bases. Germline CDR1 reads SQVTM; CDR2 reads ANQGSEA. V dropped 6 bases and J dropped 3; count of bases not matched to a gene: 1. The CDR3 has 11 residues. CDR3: CSVREGYEQYF. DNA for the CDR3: TGCAGCGTCCGGGAGGGCTACGAGCAGTACTTC.

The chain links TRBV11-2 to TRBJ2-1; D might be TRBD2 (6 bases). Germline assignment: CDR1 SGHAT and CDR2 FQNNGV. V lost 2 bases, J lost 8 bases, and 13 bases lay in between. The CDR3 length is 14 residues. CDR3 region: CASSLYTSSDEQFF. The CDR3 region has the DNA TGTGCCAGCAGCTTATACACTAGCTCCGATGAGCAGTTCTTC.

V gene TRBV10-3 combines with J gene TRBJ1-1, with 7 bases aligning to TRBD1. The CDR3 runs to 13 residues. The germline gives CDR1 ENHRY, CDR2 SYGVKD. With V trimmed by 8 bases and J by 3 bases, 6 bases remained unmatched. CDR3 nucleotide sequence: TGTGCCATCTGTCAGGGGGGTCACACTGAAGCTTTCTTT. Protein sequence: CAICQGGHTEAFF.

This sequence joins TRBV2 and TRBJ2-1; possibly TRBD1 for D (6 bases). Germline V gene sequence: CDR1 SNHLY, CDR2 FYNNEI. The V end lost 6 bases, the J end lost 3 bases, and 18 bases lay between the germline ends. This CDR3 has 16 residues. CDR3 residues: CASSLTRGGGYNEQFF. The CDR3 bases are TGTGCCAGCAGCCTTACCCGAGGGGGTGGCTACAATGAGCAGTTCTTC.

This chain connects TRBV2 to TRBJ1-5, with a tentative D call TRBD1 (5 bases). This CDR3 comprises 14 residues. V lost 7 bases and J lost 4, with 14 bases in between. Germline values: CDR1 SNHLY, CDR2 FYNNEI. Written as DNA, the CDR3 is TGTGCCAGCAATAGGGGACGCTCGAATCAGCCCCAGCATTTT. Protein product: CASNRGRSNQPQHF.